The text below deals with one TCR beta chain. CDR1 is MNHEY, CDR2 SVGEGT, per germline. The CDR3 totals 13 residues. The germline V and J ends were trimmed by 2 bases and 6 bases, with 11 bases remaining between them. In the study's own analysis: Estimates of nucleated cell counts were drawn from the amplification of reference gene primers. Assay used: immunoSEQ multiplex PCR; TCRdb lists only in-frame clones, some missing. V, J and clone size reflect that table, while D and trimming were determined from the DNA. Of hundreds of thousands of clones in the sample, approximately 84% were seen once. These data are taken from a study of blood T cell repertoires in COVID-19.

The chain employs TRBV6-2 or TRBV6-3 and TRBJ2-7; TRBD1 is a possible D gene (5 bases). Specimen: peripheral blood. The TCR originated in a woman older than 75 with acute or convalescent COVID-19. DNA for the CDR3: TGTGCCAGCAGTTACAGGCAGGGCTCCGAGCAGTACTTC. Its protein is CASSYRQGSEQYF.